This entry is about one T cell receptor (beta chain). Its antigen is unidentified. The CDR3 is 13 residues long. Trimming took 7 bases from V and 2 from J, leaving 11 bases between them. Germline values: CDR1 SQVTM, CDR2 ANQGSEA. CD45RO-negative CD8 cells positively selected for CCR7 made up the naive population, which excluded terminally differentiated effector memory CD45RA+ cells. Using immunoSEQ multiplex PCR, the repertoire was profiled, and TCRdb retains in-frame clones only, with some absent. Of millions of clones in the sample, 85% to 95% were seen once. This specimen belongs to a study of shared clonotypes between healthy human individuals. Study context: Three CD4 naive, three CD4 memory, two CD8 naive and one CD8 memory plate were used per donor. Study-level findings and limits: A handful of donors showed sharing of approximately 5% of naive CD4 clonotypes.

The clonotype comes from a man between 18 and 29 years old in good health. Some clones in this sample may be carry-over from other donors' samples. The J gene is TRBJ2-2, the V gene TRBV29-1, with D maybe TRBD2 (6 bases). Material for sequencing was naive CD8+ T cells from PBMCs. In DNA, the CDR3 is TGCAGCGGGCTGGGAGGTAACACCGGGGAGCTGTTTTTT. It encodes CSGLGGNTGELFF.